This T cell receptor beta chain was found in a study of identical twins. Findings of the study overall: Within beta out-of-frame sequences, the excess sharing observed between twins was weaker.

In this sample, this clonotype turned up a few times. What it recognizes is unknown. cDNA molecules carried unique molecular identifiers, and template switching added a universal primer site. Using its own MiXCR run on the 5' RACE reads, TCRdb lists one record per CDR3 protein. The sample contains 500,000 to 550,000 distinct CDR3 sequences, 20% to 25% of which appear only once. V was shortened by 3 bases and J by 0 bases, with 11 bases between the two germline ends. There are 16 residues in the CDR3. Germline loops: CDR1 SNHLY, CDR2 FYNNEI. These same data were also listed under a study on yellow fever vaccine responses in identical twins.

The gene calls are TRBV2 and TRBJ2-2; D gene uncertain. The sequencing input was CD4+ T cells sorted from blood. The sequence was collected from a woman younger than 35 in good health. The CDR3 nucleotides read TGTGCCAGCAGTGAGTGGGCGGCCGCGAACACCGGGGAGCTGTTTTTT. Its protein is CASSEWAAANTGELFF.